Listed below are T cell receptor beta chains from one sample, sequenced in a study of blood T cell repertoires in COVID-19. Here immunoSEQ multiplex PCR was the method, and the copy in TCRdb shows in-frame clones only, minus some. This table has some 80,000 clones, 79% appearing once. Sequencing was done on a sample of peripheral blood. The receptors here all came from a woman older than 75 with active or convalescent COVID-19. Each CDR3 is given with its conserved first and last residue. D genes are given only for firm matches. The size of a clone is reported for some rows only, either as once, few or many, or as a class for expanded clones.

j_call d_call v_call clone_size cdr3_aa cdr3_nt
TRBJ1-1 - TRBV28 - CASSFIGGITEAFF TGTGCCAGCAGTTTTATCGGGGGGATCACTGAAGCTTTCTTT
TRBJ2-1 TRBD2 TRBV24-1 - CATSDLFLGTSGTQGYNEQFF TGTGCCACCAGTGATTTATTTCTAGGGACTAGCGGGACTCAAGGCTACAATGAGCAGTTCTTC
TRBJ1-5 TRBD1 TRBV30 once CAWSVGQTSNQPQHF TGTGCCTGGAGTGTGGGACAGACTAGCAATCAGCCCCAGCATTTT
TRBJ2-3 TRBD2 TRBV7-8 - CASSYTSGADTQYF TGTGCCAGCAGCTACACTAGCGGGGCAGATACGCAGTATTTT
TRBJ1-1 - TRBV5-8 - CASSLWRASPEAFF TGTGCCAGCAGCTTGTGGCGGGCTAGCCCTGAAGCTTTCTTT
TRBJ2-7 - TRBV28 few CASEQLGMERYF TGTGCCAGTGAGCAGCTCGGCATGGAGCGGTACTTC
TRBJ2-5 - TRBV11-3 once CASSLGLSSRETQYF TGTGCCAGCAGCTTGGGACTTTCCTCCCGGGAGACCCAGTACTTC
TRBJ2-5 - TRBV28 - CASSLHQETQYF TGTGCCAGCAGTCTCCACCAGGAGACCCAGTACTTC
TRBJ1-1 - TRBV28 - CASRKGTKGKTEAFF TGTGCCAGCCGTAAGGGGACAAAGGGGAAGACTGAAGCTTTCTTT
TRBJ2-2 - TRBV4-3 - CASSQEPGRFSGELFF TGCGCCAGCAGCCAGGAGCCCGGGAGATTCTCCGGGGAGCTGTTTTTT
TRBJ1-2 TRBD1 TRBV5-8 - CASSLDRVGGYTF TGTGCCAGCAGCCTCGACAGGGTTGGTGGCTACACCTTC
TRBJ1-2 TRBD1 TRBV20-1 - CSARPGTVSTF TGCAGTGCTCGTCCCGGGACAGTTAGCACCTTC
TRBJ1-6 - TRBV4-1 few CASSQAATANSPLHF TGCGCCAGCAGCCAAGCTGCGACAGCCAATTCACCCCTCCACTTT
TRBJ2-7 - TRBV7-2 - CASSLGLSYEQYF TGTGCCAGCAGCTTAGGACTTTCCTACGAGCAGTACTTC
TRBJ2-3 - TRBV19 - CASRAGGITDTQYF TGTGCCAGTAGGGCAGGGGGGATCACAGATACGCAGTATTTT
TRBJ1-1 - TRBV5-1 - CASSLEEGMGLAEAFF TGCGCCAGCAGCTTGGAGGAGGGAATGGGATTAGCTGAAGCTTTCTTT
TRBJ2-1 - TRBV12-3/TRBV12-4 once CASSEDSNEQFF TGTGCCAGCAGTGAGGACTCCAATGAGCAGTTCTTC
TRBJ2-5 TRBD2 TRBV5-4 - CASSLSSGGGPETQYF TGTGCCAGCAGCTTGAGTAGCGGGGGGGGACCGGAGACCCAGTACTTC
TRBJ2-3 TRBD2 TRBV24-1 - CATSDPGLVPSLLSDTQYF TGTGCCACCAGTGACCCTGGACTAGTTCCCAGTTTGTTGTCAGATACGCAGTATTTT
TRBJ1-2 - TRBV27 - CASNGGQSYGYTF TGTGCCAGCAACGGGGGGCAATCTTATGGCTACACCTTC
TRBJ1-5 - TRBV11-2 - CASSFAGGSNQPQHF TGTGCCAGCAGCTTCGCGGGGGGCAGCAATCAGCCCCAGCATTTT
TRBJ2-4 - TRBV5-1 - CASSLQGPLNIQYF TGCGCCAGCAGCTTACAGGGACCCCTAAACATTCAGTACTTC
TRBJ2-3 - TRBV10-1 - CATPPRGAGTDTQYF TGCGCCACCCCCCCCCGGGGGGCCGGCACAGATACGCAGTATTTT
TRBJ2-3 - TRBV24-1 - CATSDNSLLGITDTQYF TGTGCCACCAGTGACAACTCACTACTAGGGATCACAGATACGCAGTATTTT
TRBJ1-2 - TRBV19 - CASSINSYGYTF TGTGCCAGTAGTATTAACAGCTATGGCTACACCTTC
TRBJ2-5 - TRBV5-4 - CASRPEIEAETQYF TGTGCCAGCAGACCCGAGATAGAGGCGGAGACCCAGTACTTC
TRBJ2-7 - TRBV28 - CASRLVSSYEQYF TGTGCCAGCAGACTAGTGAGCTCCTACGAGCAGTACTTC
TRBJ2-7 - TRBV27 - CASSLFSGNYEQYF TGTGCCAGCAGTTTATTCAGCGGAAACTACGAGCAGTACTTC
TRBJ1-1 - TRBV6-5 - CASRGSGWRTEAFF TGTGCCAGCAGAGGTTCTGGCTGGAGGACTGAAGCTTTCTTT
TRBJ1-1 - TRBV6-2/TRBV6-3 - CASSYSRGGREGTEAFF TGTGCCAGCAGTTACTCCCGTGGTGGCAGGGAGGGAACTGAAGCTTTCTTT
TRBJ1-2 - TRBV5-1 - CASSLAAGVARDYGYTF TGCGCCAGCAGCTTGGCCGCAGGGGTGGCCAGAGACTATGGCTACACCTTC
TRBJ2-7 TRBD2 TRBV4-1 - CASSEGPAGGRREQYF TGCGCCAGCAGCGAAGGCCCTGCGGGGGGCCGTCGGGAGCAGTACTTC
TRBJ1-3 TRBD1 TRBV18 - CASSPPPGTGDRRRNTIYF TGTGCCAGCTCACCACCTCCGGGGACAGGGGACCGCCGCAGAAACACCATATATTTT
TRBJ2-5 - TRBV9 - CASSVAREETQYF TGTGCCAGCAGCGTAGCCAGGGAAGAGACCCAGTACTTC
TRBJ2-7 TRBD2 TRBV19 - CASSIRLAETYEQYF TGTGCCAGTAGTATACGTCTAGCGGAGACCTACGAGCAGTACTTC
TRBJ1-6 - TRBV5-1 - CASSLKGSYNSPLHF TGCGCCAGCAGCCTAAAGGGGTCCTATAATTCACCCCTCCACTTT
TRBJ1-6 - TRBV18 - CASSPSGGSGYSPLHF TGTGCCAGCTCACCCTCGGGAGGCTCGGGATATTCACCCCTCCACTTT
TRBJ2-6 - TRBV18 - CASSPKTISGANVLTF TGTGCCAGCTCACCCAAGACTATATCTGGGGCCAACGTCCTGACTTTC
TRBJ1-2 - TRBV19 - CASTPPGNYGYTF TGTGCCAGTACCCCCCCAGGGAACTATGGCTACACCTTC
TRBJ2-3 - TRBV9 - CASSVAGRVSTDTQYF TGTGCCAGCAGCGTAGCTGGCAGGGTCAGCACAGATACGCAGTATTTT
TRBJ2-7 - TRBV5-1 - CASSLAAKATVYF TGCGCCAGCAGCTTGGCCGCGAAAGCTACGGTGTACTTC